These 23 T cell receptor beta chains were sequenced from one sample in a study of lymphopenia after photon versus proton radiotherapy. Sequenced by immunoSEQ multiplex PCR; TCRdb stores in-frame clones only, minus some. Of about 55,000 clones in the sample, approximately 84% were seen once. This specimen was peripheral blood, taken from a patient treated with proton-based radiotherapy. The source is a man aged 55-75 years with pancreatic cancer.

This clone was seen a single time. V usage is TRBV5-1 and J usage is TRBJ2-7, with no clear D. Germline V gives CDR1 SGHRS, CDR2 YFSETQ. The CDR3 is 15 amino acids. The V end lost 0 bases, the J end lost 3 bases, and 13 bases lay between the germline ends. CDR3 amino acids: CASSLAPGAYYEQYF. CDR3 nucleotide sequence: TGCGCCAGCAGCTTGGCACCGGGCGCATACTACGAGCAGTACTTC.

This clone turned up a few times. V is TRBV30 and J is TRBJ1-2, with 8 bases that match TRBD1. CDR3 length: 12 residues. From germline, CDR1 is GTSNPN and CDR2 SVGIG (reference sequence). Unmatched junction bases numbered 10, after V lost 8 bases and J lost 8 bases. The CDR3 loop is CAGNLDRGGYTF. The CDR3 DNA follows: TGTGCCGGAAACCTAGACAGGGGCGGCTACACCTTC.

This sequence joins TRBV7-9 and TRBJ1-1; TRBD1 matches 7 bases. The J segment lost 3 bases and the V segment lost 7 bases, leaving 14 bases of the junction unmatched. Germline lookup yields CDR1 SEHNR and CDR2 FQNEAQ (reference sequence). This CDR3 has 16 residues. CDR3 nucleotides: TGTGCCAGCACCAAAACCCGTGCAGGGGGGCACACTGAAGCTTTCTTT. Its translation: CASTKTRAGGHTEAFF.

This clone occurred a few times. V and J are TRBV10-3 and TRBJ1-2; D is uncertain. V lost 2 bases to trimming and J lost 4 bases, with 5 bases between them. Germline-derived CDR1 and CDR2 are ENHRY and SYGVKD. The CDR3 contains 12 residues. The CDR3 region is CAISEGPYGYTF. The CDR3, as DNA: TGTGCCATCAGTGAGGGTCCCTATGGCTACACCTTC.

The chain uses TRBV19 and TRBJ2-1, with TRBD2 as a possible D gene (5 bases). V lost 7 bases and J lost 8, with 15 bases in between. Germline V gene sequence: CDR1 LNHDA, CDR2 SQIVND (reference sequence). The CDR3 covers 13 residues. CDR3 sequence: CASNRGRGDEQFF. The CDR3 nucleotides are TGTGCCAGTAACCGCGGACGGGGAGATGAGCAGTTCTTC. Based on the CDR3 plus reference TRBV19 and TRBJ2-1, the full variable domain is DGGITQSPKYLFRKEGQNVTLSCEQNLNHDAMYWYRQDPGQGLRLIYYSQIVNDFQKGDIAEGYSVSREKKESFPLTVTSAQKNPTAFYLCASNRGRGDEQFFGPGTRLTVL.

The genes are TRBV2 and TRBJ1-2; 7 bases are a match to TRBD1. Germline V gene data show CDR1 as SNHLY and CDR2 as FYNNEI. The trim removed 3 bases at V and 4 bases at J, leaving 8 bases unmatched. This CDR3 is built from 15 residues. For the CDR3, the DNA is TGTGCCAGCAGTGATTCCCGACAGGGAGGCTATGGCTACACCTTC. Its translation is CASSDSRQGGYGYTF.

The chain uses TRBV6-6 and TRBJ1-3; D gene ambiguous. V lost 7 bases and J lost 0, with 10 bases in between. CDR1 is MNHNY and CDR2 is SVGAGI in the germline V gene (reference sequence). The CDR3 length is 14 residues. The CDR3 DNA is TGTGCCAGCAATTCCGGGAGCTCTGGAAACACCATATATTTT. Protein: CASNSGSSGNTIYF.

This clone was detected a few times. The V and J genes are TRBV30 and TRBJ1-1; no firm D call. Trimming stripped 1 base from V and 1 base from J, with 4 bases between. Germline CDR1 GTSNPN, CDR2 SVGIG (reference sequence). CDR3 size: 12 residues. CDR3 nucleotide sequence: TGTGCCTGGAGTGAGGCGAACACTGAAGCTTTCTTT. This translates into CAWSEANTEAFF.

The chain employs TRBV28 and TRBJ1-5; TRBD1 might be the D (5 bases). This CDR3 has 15 residues. Germline V CDR1 and CDR2: MDHEN, SYDVKM. V lost 6 bases and J lost 0, with 12 bases in between. The CDR3 region is CASSGGAFSNQPQHF. As DNA, the CDR3 is TGTGCCAGCAGCGGAGGGGCCTTTAGCAATCAGCCCCAGCATTTT. Complete variable domain (other parts from reference TRBV28 and TRBJ1-5): DVKVTQSSRYLVKRTGEKVFLECVQDMDHENMFWYRQDPGLGLRLIYFSYDVKMKEKGDIPEGYSVSREKKERFSLILESASTNQTSMYLCASSGGAFSNQPQHFGDGTRLSIL.

DNA for the CDR3: TGTGCCAGCAGCTTAGCGCCCGGACTAAAGAACTACGAGCAGTACTTC. Protein product: CASSLAPGLKNYEQYF. The V call is TRBV7-2, the J call TRBJ2-7; TRBD2 might be the D (6 bases). The CDR3 contains 16 residues. Germline V CDR1 and CDR2: SGHTA, FQGNSA. With 0 bases removed from V and 3 bases from J, the gap between germline ends came to 15 bases.

The J gene is TRBJ2-4, the V gene TRBV9; 8 bases are a match to TRBD1. The CDR3 spans 15 residues. The junction had 7 bases not matched to a gene; V was cut back by 0 bases and J by 8 bases. The germline CDR1 and CDR2 sequences are SGDLS and YYNGEE. CDR3 in amino acids: CASSVVAGGVDIQYF. The DNA for the CDR3 is TGTGCCAGCAGCGTAGTGGCAGGGGGCGTAGACATTCAGTACTTC.

This clone turned up a few times. The chain recombines TRBV7-9 with TRBJ1-2; D remains unclear. In germline, CDR1 is SEHNR, CDR2 FQNEAQ (reference sequence). V lost 0 bases and J 3 bases, leaving 5 bases between the germline ends. The CDR3 sequence is 13 residues long. In nucleotides, the CDR3 is TGTGCCAGCAGCTTAGCAACGGACTATGGCTACACCTTC. It yields the protein CASSLATDYGYTF.

The chain has TRBV28 and TRBJ1-4; the D gene is possibly TRBD1 (6 bases). The CDR3 sequence is 15 residues long. The ends were cut back, 3 bases at V and 3 bases at J, with 11 bases in the middle. Germline V gene data show CDR1 as MDHEN and CDR2 as SYDVKM. CDR3 loop: CASSLEQGPNEKLFF. CDR3 nucleotide sequence: TGTGCCAGCAGTTTGGAACAGGGACCTAATGAAAAACTGTTTTTT.

V and J are TRBV4-1 and TRBJ1-2; 8 bases fit TRBD1. Germline CDR1 MGHRA, CDR2 YSYEKL. Trimming removed 3 bases from V and 5 bases from J; junction bases left unmatched: 11. There are 16 residues in the CDR3. The CDR3 nucleotides read TGCGCCAGCAGCCACCCGGACAGGGCCGATAATTATGGCTACACCTTC. This translates into CASSHPDRADNYGYTF.

This clone is a singleton in its sample. The chain couples TRBV4-3 to TRBJ1-5, with 7 bases matching TRBD1. The CDR3 is 16 amino acids. CDR1 and CDR2 from the germline V gene are LGHNA and YSLEER. V trimming: 2 bases; J trimming: 5 bases; junction bases outside the gene matches: 9. CDR3 loop: CASSQTLGQPYQPQHF. CDR3 sequence (DNA): TGCGCCAGCAGCCAAACTTTGGGACAGCCTTATCAGCCCCAGCATTTT.

The rearrangement uses TRBV2 and TRBJ2-3; D might be TRBD1 or TRBD2, each matching 5 bases. CDR3 length: 17 residues. V gave up 7 bases and J gave up 0 bases, with 20 bases separating them. Germline V gene sequence: CDR1 SNHLY, CDR2 FYNNEI. This CDR3 is CASIDGDQTTSTDTQYF. For the CDR3, the DNA is TGTGCCAGCATTGACGGGGACCAAACGACTAGCACAGATACGCAGTATTTT.

The chain is built from TRBV29-1 and TRBJ1-1; possible D gene TRBD1, 6 bases. V dropped 7 bases and J dropped 7 bases, with 25 bases sitting between them. CDR3 size: 15 residues. CDR1 is SQVTM, CDR2 ANQGSEA, per germline. Here the CDR3 reads CSGVWGRGPLGEAFF. Here the CDR3 DNA reads TGCAGCGGGGTTTGGGGGCGCGGGCCGTTGGGTGAAGCTTTCTTT.

The chain joins TRBV6-6 to TRBJ1-2; D ambiguous. CDR1 and CDR2 from the germline V gene are MNHNY and SVGAGI (reference sequence). The V end was cut by 5 bases, the J end by 3 bases, with 13 bases between. The CDR3 length is 14 residues. The CDR3 loop reads CASSIAGRDYGYTF. The CDR3 nucleotides are TGTGCCAGCAGTATTGCTGGGAGGGACTATGGCTACACCTTC.

The rearrangement links TRBV4-3 to TRBJ2-5; no reliable D call. Germline V gene data show CDR1 as LGHNA and CDR2 as YSLEER. The CDR3 extends over 15 amino acids. V lost 0 bases, J lost 5 bases, and 13 bases lay in between. CDR3 nucleotides: TGCGCCAGCAGCCAAGATCTTAGAGGAAGGGAGACCCAGTACTTC. Protein: CASSQDLRGRETQYF.

The rearrangement joins TRBV5-1 to TRBJ2-1, with TRBD1 identical over 7 bases. The CDR3 consists of 14 residues. CDR1 is SGHRS, CDR2 YFSETQ, per germline. The junction had 2 bases not matched to a gene; V was cut back by 2 bases and J by 3 bases. The CDR3 protein is CASSFRDSYNEQFF. The CDR3 nucleotides read TGCGCCAGCAGCTTCCGGGACAGCTACAATGAGCAGTTCTTC.

The chain couples TRBV5-1 to TRBJ2-3, with 7 bases fitting TRBD2. This CDR3 has 18 residues. Germline V gives CDR1 SGHRS, CDR2 YFSETQ. Unmatched junction bases numbered 13, after V lost 2 bases and J lost 1 base. The CDR3 bases are TGCGCCAGCAGCTTATCGGCCTTGTTAGCGGGCGGCACAGATACGCAGTATTTT. Translating it yields CASSLSALLAGGTDTQYF.

V is TRBV28 and J is TRBJ1-5; 10 positions match TRBD1. There are 16 residues in the CDR3. Germline V gene sequence: CDR1 MDHEN, CDR2 SYDVKM. The ends lost 6 bases at V and 0 bases at J; junction bases unmatched: 5. The CDR3 loop reads CASRGTGAFSNQPQHF. DNA of the CDR3: TGTGCCAGCAGAGGGACAGGGGCCTTTAGCAATCAGCCCCAGCATTTT.

The chain uses TRBV5-6 and TRBJ2-1; D is uncertain. The germline CDR1 and CDR2 sequences are SGHDT and YYEEEE. The CDR3 length is 14 residues. The V and J ends lost 4 bases and 3 bases respectively, with 11 bases between them. CDR3 sequence (DNA): TGTGCCAGCAGCGAGCGAGAATTCTACAATGAGCAGTTCTTC. Translating gives CASSEREFYNEQFF.